Given below is one T cell receptor beta chain in context. The source of the sample is a study of blood T cell repertoires in COVID-19. This CDR3 contains 16 residues. The V and J ends lost 5 bases and 4 bases respectively, with 21 bases between them. The germline gives CDR1 SGHAT, CDR2 FQDESV (reference sequence). Assay: immunoSEQ multiplex PCR; the TCRdb copy retains only in-frame clones and omits some. The sample has 90,000 to 120,000 clones, about 89% seen once. This rearrangement joins TRBV11-1 to TRBJ2-7; tentatively, D is TRBD1 (5 bases). The source material was peripheral blood. This clonotype originated in a human donor in a cohort sampled during active COVID-19. The DNA of the CDR3 is TGTGCCAGCAGCCCCATGGGGCGACGGGCCTTTTACGAGCAGTACTTC. Protein sequence: CASSPMGRRAFYEQYF.